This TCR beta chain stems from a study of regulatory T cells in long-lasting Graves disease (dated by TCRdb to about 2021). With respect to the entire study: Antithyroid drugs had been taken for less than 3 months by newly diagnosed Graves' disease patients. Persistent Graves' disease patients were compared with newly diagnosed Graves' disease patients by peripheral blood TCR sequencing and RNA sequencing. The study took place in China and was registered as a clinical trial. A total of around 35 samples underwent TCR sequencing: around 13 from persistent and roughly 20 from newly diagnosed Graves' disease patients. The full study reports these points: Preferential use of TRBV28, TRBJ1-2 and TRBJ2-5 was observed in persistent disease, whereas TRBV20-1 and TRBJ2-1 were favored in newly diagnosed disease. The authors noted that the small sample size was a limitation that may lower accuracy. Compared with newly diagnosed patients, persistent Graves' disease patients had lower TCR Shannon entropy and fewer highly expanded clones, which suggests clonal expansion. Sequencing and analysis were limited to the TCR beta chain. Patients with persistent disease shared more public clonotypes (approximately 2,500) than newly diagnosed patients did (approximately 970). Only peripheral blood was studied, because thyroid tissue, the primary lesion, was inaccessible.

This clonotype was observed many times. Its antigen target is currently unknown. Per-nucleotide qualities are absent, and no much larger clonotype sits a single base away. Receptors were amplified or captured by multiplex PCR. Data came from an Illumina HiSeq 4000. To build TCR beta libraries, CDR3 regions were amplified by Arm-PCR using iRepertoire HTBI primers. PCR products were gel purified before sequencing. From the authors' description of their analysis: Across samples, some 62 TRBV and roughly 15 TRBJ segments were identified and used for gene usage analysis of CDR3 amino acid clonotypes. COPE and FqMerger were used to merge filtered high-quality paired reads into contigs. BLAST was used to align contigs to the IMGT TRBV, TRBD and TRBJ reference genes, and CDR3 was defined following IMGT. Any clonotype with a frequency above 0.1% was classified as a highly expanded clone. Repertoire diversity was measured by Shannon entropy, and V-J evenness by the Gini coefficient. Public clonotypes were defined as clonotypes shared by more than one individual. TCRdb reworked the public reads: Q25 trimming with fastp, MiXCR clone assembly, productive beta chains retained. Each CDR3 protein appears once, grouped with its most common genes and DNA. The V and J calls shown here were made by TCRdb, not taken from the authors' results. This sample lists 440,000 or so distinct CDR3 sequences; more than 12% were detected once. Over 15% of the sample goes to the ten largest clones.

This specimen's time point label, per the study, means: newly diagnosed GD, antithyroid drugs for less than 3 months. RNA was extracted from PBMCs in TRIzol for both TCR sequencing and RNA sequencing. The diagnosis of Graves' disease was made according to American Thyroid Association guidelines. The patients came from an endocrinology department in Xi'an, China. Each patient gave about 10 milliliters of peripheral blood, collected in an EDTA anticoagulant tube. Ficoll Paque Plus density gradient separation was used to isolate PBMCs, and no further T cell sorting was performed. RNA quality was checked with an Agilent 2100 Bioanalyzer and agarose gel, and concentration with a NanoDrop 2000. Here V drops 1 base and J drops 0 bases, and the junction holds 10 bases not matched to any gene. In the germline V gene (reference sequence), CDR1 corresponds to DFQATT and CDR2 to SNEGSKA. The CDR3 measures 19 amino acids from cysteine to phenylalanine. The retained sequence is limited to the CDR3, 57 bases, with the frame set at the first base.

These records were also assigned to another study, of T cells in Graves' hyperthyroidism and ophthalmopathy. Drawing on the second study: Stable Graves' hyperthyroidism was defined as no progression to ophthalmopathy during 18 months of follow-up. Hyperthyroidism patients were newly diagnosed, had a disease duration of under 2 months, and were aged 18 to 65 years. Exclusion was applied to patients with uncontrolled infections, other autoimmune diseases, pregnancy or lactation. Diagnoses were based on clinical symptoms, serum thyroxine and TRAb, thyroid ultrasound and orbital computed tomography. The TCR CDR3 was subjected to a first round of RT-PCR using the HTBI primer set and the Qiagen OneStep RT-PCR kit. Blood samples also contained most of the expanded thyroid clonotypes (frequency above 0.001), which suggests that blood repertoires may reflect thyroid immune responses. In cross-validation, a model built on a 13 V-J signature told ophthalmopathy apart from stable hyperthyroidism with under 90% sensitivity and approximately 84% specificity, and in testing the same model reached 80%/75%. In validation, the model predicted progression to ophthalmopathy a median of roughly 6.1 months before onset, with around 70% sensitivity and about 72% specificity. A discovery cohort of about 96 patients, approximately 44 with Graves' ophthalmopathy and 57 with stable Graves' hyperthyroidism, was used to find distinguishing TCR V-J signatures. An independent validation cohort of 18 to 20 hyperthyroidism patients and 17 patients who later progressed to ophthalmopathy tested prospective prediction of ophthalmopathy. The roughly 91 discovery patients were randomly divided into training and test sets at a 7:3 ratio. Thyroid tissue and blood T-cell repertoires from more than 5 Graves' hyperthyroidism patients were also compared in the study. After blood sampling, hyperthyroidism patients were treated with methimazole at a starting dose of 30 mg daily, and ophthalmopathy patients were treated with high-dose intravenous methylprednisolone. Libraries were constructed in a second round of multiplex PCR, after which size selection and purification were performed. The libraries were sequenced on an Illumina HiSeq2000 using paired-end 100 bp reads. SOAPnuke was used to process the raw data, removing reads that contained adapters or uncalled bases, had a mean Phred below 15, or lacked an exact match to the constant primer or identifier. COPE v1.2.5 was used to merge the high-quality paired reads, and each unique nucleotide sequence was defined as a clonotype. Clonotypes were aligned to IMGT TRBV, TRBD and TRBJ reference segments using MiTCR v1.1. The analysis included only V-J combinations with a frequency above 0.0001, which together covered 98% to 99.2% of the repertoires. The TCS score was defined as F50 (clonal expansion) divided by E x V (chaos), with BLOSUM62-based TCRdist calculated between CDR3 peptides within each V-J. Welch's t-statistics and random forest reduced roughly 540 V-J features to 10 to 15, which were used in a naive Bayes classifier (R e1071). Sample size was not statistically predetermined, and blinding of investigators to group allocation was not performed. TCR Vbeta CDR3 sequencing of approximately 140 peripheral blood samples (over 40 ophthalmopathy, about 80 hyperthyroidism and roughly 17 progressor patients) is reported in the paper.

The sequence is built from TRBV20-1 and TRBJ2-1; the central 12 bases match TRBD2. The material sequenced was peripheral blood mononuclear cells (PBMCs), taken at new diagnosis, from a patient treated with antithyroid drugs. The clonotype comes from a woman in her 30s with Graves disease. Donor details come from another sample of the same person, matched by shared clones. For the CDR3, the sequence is CSARVIAGTSGLSYNEQFF. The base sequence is TGCAGTGCTAGAGTCATAGCCGGGACTAGCGGGCTCTCCTACAATGAGCAGTTCTTC.